Below are 5 T cell receptor beta chains sequenced from a single sample in a study of tumor and adjacent non-tumor tissue in lung cancer. A modified ARM-PCR protocol with three rounds of nested PCR amplified TCRbeta. TCRdb itself ran the multiplex PCR reads through MiXCR, one entry per CDR3 protein. The sample includes over 80,000 distinct CDR3 sequences, 75% to 85% of them seen just once. RNA was extracted from bulk tissue without any cell sorting. More than 3 cm separated this lung sample from the edge of the tumor. Sequences were obtained from distant non-tumor lung tissue. The receptors here all came from a man aged 60-69 years with small cell lung cancer.

Worth noting for this clonotype: An end of the junction does not agree with germline; a read error may underlie this. The chain links TRBV6-2 or TRBV6-3 to TRBJ1-5; no clear D. This CDR3 comprises 14 residues. Germline V lookup: CDR1 MNHEY, CDR2 SVGEGT. The CDR3: CASSYVYSNQAQHF. As DNA, the CDR3 is TGTGCCAGCAGTTACGTGTATAGCAATCAGGCCCAGCATTTC.

To note about this clonotype: This may be a read error, as it is one base from a much larger clone. This chain links TRBV10-3 with TRBJ2-7; tentatively, D is TRBD2 (6 bases). Per the germline V gene, CDR1 is ENHRY and CDR2 is SYGVKD. This CDR3 has 12 amino acids. The CDR3 sequence: CAIGQGGYGQYF. The CDR3 bases are TGTGCCATCGGGCAGGGAGGCTACGGGCAGTACTTC.

A remark on this clonotype: The junction and the germline gene differ at one end; a read error may be behind it. The CDR3, as DNA: TGTGCCAGTAGTTCAGACGGGATAGCCAAAAGCATTCAGTACTTC. Protein sequence: CASSSDGIAKSIQYF. The rearrangement joins TRBV6-6 to TRBJ2-4; D perhaps matches TRBD2 (5 bases). The V gene's germline CDR1 is MNHNY and CDR2 SVGAGI (reference sequence). The CDR3 has 15 residues.

The chain uses TRBV20-1 and TRBJ2-7, with D unresolved. This CDR3 spans 11 amino acids. Germline V CDR1 and CDR2: DFQATT, SNEGSKA (reference sequence). The CDR3 here is CSASPGNEHYV. DNA for the CDR3: TGCAGTGCTTCTCCGGGTAACGAGCACTACGTC.

This clonotype has only one observation. The junction differs from germline at one of its ends, possibly a read error. The rearrangement links TRBV11-2 to TRBJ2-4; 11 bases match TRBD1. CDR3 length: 18 residues. Germline CDR1 and CDR2: SGHAT and FQNNGV. CDR3 sequence (DNA): TGTGCCACCAGCTTGGGGACGGGACAGGGGGTAGCCAAAAACGTTCAGTACTTC. Protein: CATSLGTGQGVAKNVQYF.